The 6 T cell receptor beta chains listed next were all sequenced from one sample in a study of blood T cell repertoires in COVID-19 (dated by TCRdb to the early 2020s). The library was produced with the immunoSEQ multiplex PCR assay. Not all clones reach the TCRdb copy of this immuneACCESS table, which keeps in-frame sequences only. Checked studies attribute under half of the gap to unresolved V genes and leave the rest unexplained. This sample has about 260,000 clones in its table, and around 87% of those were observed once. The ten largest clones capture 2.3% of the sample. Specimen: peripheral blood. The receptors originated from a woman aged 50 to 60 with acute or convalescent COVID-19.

The CDR3 DNA reads TGTGCCAGCAGCCCAACACGGCAGGGTAACTATGGCTACACCTTC. Translated, it gives CASSPTRQGNYGYTF. V gene TRBV7-2 combines with J gene TRBJ1-2; maybe TRBD1 (5 bases). The CDR3 covers 15 residues. The ends were cut back, 5 bases at V and 1 base at J, with 14 bases in the middle. Germline-derived CDR1 and CDR2 are SGHTA and FQGNSA.

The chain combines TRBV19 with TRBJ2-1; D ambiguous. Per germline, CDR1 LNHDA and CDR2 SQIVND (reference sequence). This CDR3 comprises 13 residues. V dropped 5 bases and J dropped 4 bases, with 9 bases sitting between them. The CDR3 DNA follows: TGTGCCAGTAGTGAGCTCTTTTACAATGAGCAGTTCTTC. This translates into CASSELFYNEQFF.

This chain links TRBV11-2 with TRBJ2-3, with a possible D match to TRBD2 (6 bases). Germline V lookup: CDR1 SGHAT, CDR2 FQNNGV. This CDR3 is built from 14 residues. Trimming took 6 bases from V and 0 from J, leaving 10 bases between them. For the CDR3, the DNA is TGTGCCAGCAGAGCTAGCGTTAGCACAGATACGCAGTATTTT. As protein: CASRASVSTDTQYF.

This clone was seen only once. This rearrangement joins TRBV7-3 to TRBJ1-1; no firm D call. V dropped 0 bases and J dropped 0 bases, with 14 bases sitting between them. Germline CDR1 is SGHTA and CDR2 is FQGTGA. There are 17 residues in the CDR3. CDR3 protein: CASSLTPTGGLNTEAFF. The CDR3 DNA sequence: TGTGCCAGCAGCTTAACTCCGACGGGAGGGTTGAACACTGAAGCTTTCTTT. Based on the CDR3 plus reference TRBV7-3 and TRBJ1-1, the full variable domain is GAGVSQTPSNKVTEKGKYVELRCDPISGHTALYWYRQSLGQGPEFLIYFQGTGAADDSGLPNDRFFAVRPEGSVSTLKIQRTERGDSAVYLCASSLTPTGGLNTEAFFGQGTRLTVV.

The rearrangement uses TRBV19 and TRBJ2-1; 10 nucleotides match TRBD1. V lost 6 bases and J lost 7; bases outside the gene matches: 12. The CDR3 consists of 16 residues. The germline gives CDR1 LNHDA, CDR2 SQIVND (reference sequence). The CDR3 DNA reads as TGTGCCAGTAGAAAAGGACAGGGGGTTTTAGGTAATGAGCAGTTCTTC. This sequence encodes CASRKGQGVLGNEQFF.

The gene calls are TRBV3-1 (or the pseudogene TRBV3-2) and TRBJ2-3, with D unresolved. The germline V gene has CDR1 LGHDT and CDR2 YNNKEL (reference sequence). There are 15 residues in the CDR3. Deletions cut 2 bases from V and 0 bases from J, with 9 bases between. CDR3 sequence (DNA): TGTGCCAGCAGCCAACGAGGCAGAAGCACAGATACGCAGTATTTT. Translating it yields CASSQRGRSTDTQYF.